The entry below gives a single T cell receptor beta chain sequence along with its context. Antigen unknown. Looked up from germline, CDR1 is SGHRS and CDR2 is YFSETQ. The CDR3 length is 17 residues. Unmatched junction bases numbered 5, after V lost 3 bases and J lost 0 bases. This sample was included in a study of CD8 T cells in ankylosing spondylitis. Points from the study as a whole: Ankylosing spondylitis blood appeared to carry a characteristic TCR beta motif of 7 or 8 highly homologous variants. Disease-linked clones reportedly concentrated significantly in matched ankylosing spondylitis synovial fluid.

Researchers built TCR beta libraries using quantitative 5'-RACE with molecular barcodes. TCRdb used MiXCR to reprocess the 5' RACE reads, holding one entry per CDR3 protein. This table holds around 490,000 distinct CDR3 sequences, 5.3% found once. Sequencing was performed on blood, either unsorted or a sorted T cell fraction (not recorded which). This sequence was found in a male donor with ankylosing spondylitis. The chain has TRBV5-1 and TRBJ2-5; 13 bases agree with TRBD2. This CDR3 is CASSSTSGGTYQETQYF. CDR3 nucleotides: TGCGCCAGCAGCTCGACTAGCGGGGGGACTTACCAAGAGACCCAGTACTTC.